The following is a T cell receptor beta chain sequence with its context. Its target antigen remains unknown. Per-nucleotide qualities are absent, and no much larger clonotype sits a single base away. This specimen belongs to a study of cytomegalovirus exposure and HLA in healthy donors (dated by TCRdb to 2015 to 2018). Background for the entire study: A later analysis indicated that the 110 or so validation repertoires were generated on the platform also employed for the 650 to 850 repertoires of the first cohort. The aim of the study was to test whether cataloging public T cell receptors could identify signatures of past pathogen exposure. A separate validation cohort of approximately 120 different subjects was used in addition to the roughly 720-subject first cohort. To predict cytomegalovirus infection status, the study combined high-throughput TCR immunosequencing, statistical association of individual TCRs with disease status, and machine learning.

Here is what the overall study found, with its caveats: In vitro tests confirmed that three of the cytomegalovirus-associated TCR beta chains recognize cytomegalovirus antigens. In both the original and validation cohorts, the classifier was reported to diagnose cytomegalovirus status with high specificity and sensitivity. Across donors, most TCR sequences were observed very rarely, whereas some public TCRs were present in many individuals. A total of 150 or so TCR beta chains were listed by the study as associated with cytomegalovirus. All 120 or so repertoires were used to score co-occurrence in the validation cohort in a later analysis, because that analysis had no HLA typing for the cohort. According to the authors, the approach could potentially be generalized to other disease states and immunological phenotypes. In a later analysis, TCRs clustered in the first cohort were found to also tend to co-occur in the roughly 110 validation repertoires, with around 94% of cluster scores above 0.

Including cysteine and phenylalanine, the CDR3 has 17 amino acids. The sequence is cut down to CDR3 DNA, 51 bases in frame from base 1. Trimming removed 0 bases from V and 0 bases from J; the gene matches leave 6 bases unexplained. The germline V gene encodes CDR1 SGHRS and CDR2 YFSETQ. Separate from the approximately 700-subject first cohort, the validation cohort of 120 subjects was the group to which the donors belonged. Library generation was performed with the immunoSEQ multiplex PCR assay. Under the source paper's analysis protocol: A statistical classification framework was built to diagnose cytomegalovirus status from the catalog of TCR beta chain sequences. As stored in TCRdb, this immuneACCESS dataset retains in-frame rearrangements with V and J assigned. A fraction of the clones does not appear; measured against another copy, unresolved V genes explain less than half of the discrepancy, and the remainder lacks a known reason. V and J calls plus clone size are reproduced from that table; the DNA served to infer D and trimming. This sample has roughly 250,000 clones in its table, and around nine tenths of those were observed once. The ten largest account for roughly 2.5% of the sample.

The sample consisted of PBMCs. The TCR was taken from a man aged 18-30 years in good health and CMV-seronegative. The rearrangement joined TRBV5-1 to TRBJ2-1; a stretch of 7 junction bases matches TRBD2. The CDR3 region has the sequence CASSLALAGDSYNEQFF. The DNA is as follows: TGCGCCAGCAGCTTGGCTCTGGCGGGGGACTCCTACAATGAGCAGTTCTTC. Supplemented by the reference TRBV5-1 and TRBJ2-1 proteins around the CDR3, the complete variable domain is KAGVTQTPRYLIKTRGQQVTLSCSPISGHRSVSWYQQTPGQGLQFLFEYFSETQRNKGNFPGRFSGRQFSNSRSEMNVSTLELGDSALYLCASSLALAGDSYNEQFFGPGTRLTVL.